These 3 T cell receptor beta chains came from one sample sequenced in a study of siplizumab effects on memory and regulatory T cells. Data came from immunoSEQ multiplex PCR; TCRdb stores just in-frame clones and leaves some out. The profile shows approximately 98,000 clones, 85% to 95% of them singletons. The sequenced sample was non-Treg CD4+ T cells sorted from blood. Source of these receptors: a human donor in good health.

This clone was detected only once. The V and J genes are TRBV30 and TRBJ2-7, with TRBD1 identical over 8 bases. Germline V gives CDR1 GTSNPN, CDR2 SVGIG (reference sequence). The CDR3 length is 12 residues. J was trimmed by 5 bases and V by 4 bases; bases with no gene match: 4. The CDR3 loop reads CAWTTGVNEQYF. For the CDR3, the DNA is TGTGCCTGGACGACAGGGGTCAACGAGCAGTACTTC.

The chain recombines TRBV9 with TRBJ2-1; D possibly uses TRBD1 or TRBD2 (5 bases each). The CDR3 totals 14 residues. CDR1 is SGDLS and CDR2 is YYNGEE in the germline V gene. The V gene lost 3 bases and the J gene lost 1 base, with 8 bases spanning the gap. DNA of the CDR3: TGTGCCAGCAGCGGGGGGTCTTCCTACAATGAGCAGTTCTTC. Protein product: CASSGGSSYNEQFF.

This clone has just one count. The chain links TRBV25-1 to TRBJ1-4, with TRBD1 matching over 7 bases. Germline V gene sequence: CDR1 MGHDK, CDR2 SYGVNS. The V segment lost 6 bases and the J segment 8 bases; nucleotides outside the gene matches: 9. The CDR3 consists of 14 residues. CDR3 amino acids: CASRETGVWEKLFF. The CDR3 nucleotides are TGTGCCAGCAGAGAAACAGGGGTCTGGGAAAAACTGTTTTTT.